The rows below give T cell receptor beta chains drawn from one sample of a study of blood T cell repertoires in COVID-19. Libraries were prepared by immunoSEQ multiplex PCR; TCRdb keeps only in-frame clonotypes and omits some of them. This sample carries over 40,000 clones, roughly 85% of them seen once, and the ten largest clones take under 3%. Input material: peripheral blood. The receptors were sampled from an elderly woman with acute or convalescent COVID-19. Both conserved end residues are part of each CDR3. The D gene is left open where the match is weak. Not every row has a clone size; where given, it reads once, few, many or a size class.

clone size	V gene	D gene	J gene	CDR3 protein
NA	TRBV19	TRBD1	TRBJ1-6	CASSSLTGVDSPLHF
NA	TRBV5-1	NA	TRBJ1-6	CASSPAGEYGSPLHF
NA	TRBV4-2	TRBD1	TRBJ1-1	CASSQDAQGATEAFF
NA	TRBV7-2	NA	TRBJ1-1	CASSLSGGVMNTEAFF
NA	TRBV5-5	NA	TRBJ1-1	CASSWVTGNTEAFF
NA	TRBV2	TRBD1	TRBJ1-5	CASNSQGASNQPQHF
NA	TRBV7-2	NA	TRBJ1-2	CASSLPGTPYGYTF
NA	TRBV11-2	TRBD1	TRBJ1-1	CASSHRGGRTEAFF
NA	TRBV9	NA	TRBJ2-7	CASSVGGARLTYEQYF
NA	TRBV19	NA	TRBJ1-4	CASSSDTTNEKLFF
NA	TRBV3-1/TRBV3-2	TRBD1	TRBJ1-1	CASSQEQGNAEAFF
NA	TRBV5-6	TRBD1	TRBJ2-7	CASSLGWAGGESYEQYF
NA	TRBV19	TRBD2	TRBJ2-5	CASTPRPAGVQETQYF
NA	TRBV10-3	NA	TRBJ1-2	CAISDNRREGYTF
NA	TRBV11-3	TRBD1	TRBJ2-7	CASSLRTGVGEQYF
few	TRBV3-1/TRBV3-2	NA	TRBJ1-6	CASSQRPPKRSSPLHF
NA	TRBV5-1	TRBD2	TRBJ2-5	CASSPEGLAGAETQYF
NA	TRBV5-1	TRBD1	TRBJ1-6	CASSITGTGTANSPLHF